These 30 T cell receptor beta chains came from one sample sequenced in a study of CD8 T cells in Susac syndrome. RNA amounts of roughly 0.45 to 1 ug underwent reverse transcription with random hexamers. TCRdb independently ran MiXCR on the immunoSEQ multiplex PCR reads; one entry per CDR3 protein. The repertoire holds about 300,000 distinct CDR3 sequences, with almost 85% as singletons. The sample comprised CD8+ T cells from PBMCs. These receptors came from a human donor with multiple sclerosis.

The chain employs TRBV4-3 and TRBJ2-3; tentative D call: TRBD1 (6 bases). This CDR3 is 16 amino acids long. CDR1 LGHNA and CDR2 YSLEER come from the germline V gene. Trimming shortened V by 0 bases and J by 6 bases, and 16 bases separated the two germline ends. CDR3 protein: CASSQEHRAMRDTQYF. The CDR3 DNA is TGCGCCAGCAGCCAAGAACACAGGGCAATGCGGGATACGCAGTATTTT.

This clonotype was seen more than once but under ten times. The gene calls are TRBV6-2 or TRBV6-3 and TRBJ1-5; D is ambiguous. In germline, CDR1 is MNHEY, CDR2 SVGEGT. The CDR3 covers 13 residues. V lost 7 bases to trimming and J lost 1 base, with 8 bases between them. CDR3: CASKKGSNQPQHF. The CDR3 nucleotides read TGTGCCAGCAAGAAGGGAAGCAATCAGCCCCAGCATTTT.

The V gene is TRBV6-5, the J gene TRBJ1-1; tentative D call: TRBD1 (5 bases). V was cut by 8 bases and J by 4 bases, with 14 bases left in between. Germline CDR1 reads MNHEY; CDR2 reads SVGAGI. The CDR3 runs to 13 residues. CDR3 loop: CASWGELVTEAFF. Written as DNA, the CDR3 is TGTGCCAGCTGGGGGGAGTTGGTCACTGAAGCTTTCTTT.

The V gene is TRBV7-9, the J gene TRBJ2-5; 13 positions agree with TRBD2. Germline V CDR1 and CDR2: SEHNR, FQNEAQ (reference sequence). The J segment lost 0 bases and the V segment lost 5 bases, leaving 12 bases of the junction unmatched. This CDR3 region has 19 residues. The CDR3 nucleotides read TGTGCCAGCAGCCCCAGGACTAGCGGGAGTTGGGGATACCAAGAGACCCAGTACTTC. It yields the protein CASSPRTSGSWGYQETQYF.

The rearrangement joins TRBV4-3 to TRBJ2-5; TRBD1 might be the D (6 bases). This CDR3 region has 15 residues. Trimming cost V 0 bases and J 5 bases, with 13 bases left between them. CDR1 is LGHNA, CDR2 YSLEER, per germline. The DNA of the CDR3 is TGCGCCAGCAGCCAAGAGGACAGCGACCCGGAGACCCAGTACTTC. Encoded protein: CASSQEDSDPETQYF.

J is TRBJ1-3 and V is TRBV12-3 or TRBV12-4, with D possibly matching TRBD1 (5 bases). Trimming pared 3 bases from V and 1 base from J, leaving 25 bases between. The CDR3 covers 20 residues. The DNA for the CDR3 is TGTGCCAGCAGTTTTCTTCCTCCCGTATCCGACGAGGGGTCTGGAAACACCATATATTTT. Protein product: CASSFLPPVSDEGSGNTIYF.

This clonotype was counted between two and nine times. V and J are TRBV15 and TRBJ2-7; no definite D call. V lost 0 bases to trimming and J lost 2 bases, with 11 bases between them. CDR1 and CDR2 (germline): LNHNV, YYDKDF (reference sequence). The CDR3 totals 15 residues. Here the CDR3 reads CATSRDSAVAYEQYF. CDR3 nucleotide sequence: TGTGCCACCAGCAGAGATTCAGCAGTTGCCTACGAGCAGTACTTC.

V gene TRBV28 combines with J gene TRBJ1-3; D is uncertain. The CDR3 extends over 12 amino acids. The germline gives CDR1 MDHEN, CDR2 SYDVKM. Trimming stripped 3 bases from V and 6 bases from J, with 6 bases between. Written as DNA, the CDR3 is TGTGCCAGCAGTTTTGCGGAAAACACCATATATTTT. Translation gives CASSFAENTIYF.

The chain has TRBV7-9 and TRBJ2-1; 12 bases map to TRBD2. V lost 5 bases to trimming and J lost 0 bases; unmatched junction nucleotides: 5. CDR3 length: 17 amino acids. Germline CDR1 is SEHNR and CDR2 is FQNEAQ (reference sequence). The CDR3 loop reads CASSPGLAGPSYNEQFF. CDR3 sequence (DNA): TGTGCCAGCAGCCCGGGACTAGCGGGCCCCTCCTACAATGAGCAGTTCTTC.

The V gene is TRBV7-3, the J gene TRBJ2-1; D ambiguous. CDR3 size: 13 residues. From germline, CDR1 is SGHTA and CDR2 FQGTGA. The V and J ends lost 5 bases and 4 bases respectively, with 9 bases between them. CDR3 loop: CASSPDMYNEQFF. The CDR3 DNA follows: TGTGCCAGCAGCCCCGACATGTACAATGAGCAGTTCTTC.

The V and J genes are TRBV13 and TRBJ2-7; D call uncertain. The CDR3 is 14 residues long. V was pared by 1 base and J by 6 bases, with 13 bases between. The germline V gene encodes CDR1 PRHDT and CDR2 FYEKMQ (reference sequence). DNA of the CDR3: TGTGCCAGCAGCTTAGAGGGTGGGTCGGGCGAGCAGTACTTC. It encodes CASSLEGGSGEQYF.

The chain links TRBV6-6 to TRBJ2-7, with D possibly being TRBD2 (6 bases). V was shortened by 10 bases and J by 5 bases, with 18 bases between the two germline ends. The CDR3 is made up of 13 amino acids. CDR1 is MNHNY and CDR2 is SVGAGI in the germline V gene (reference sequence). Written as DNA, the CDR3 is TGTGCCACCGGGGACTCCCAAATTCACGAGCAGTACTTC. It encodes CATGDSQIHEQYF.

The chain is built from TRBV12-3 or TRBV12-4 and TRBJ1-1; D is uncertain. CDR3 size: 14 residues. V dropped 5 bases and J dropped 1 base, with 11 bases sitting between them. CDR3 DNA sequence: TGTGCCAGCAGTCCAACTCTCGGGAACACTGAAGCTTTCTTT. This sequence encodes CASSPTLGNTEAFF.

The chain is built from TRBV7-6 and TRBJ1-4; D remains unclear. Per germline, CDR1 SGHVS and CDR2 FNYEAQ. The CDR3 covers 20 residues. Deletions cut 4 bases from V and 8 bases from J, with 32 bases between. The CDR3 sequence: CASSSLARPRRGLKGEKLFF. DNA of the CDR3: TGTGCCAGCAGCTCCCTTGCCCGACCGAGGCGTGGGTTAAAGGGAGAAAAACTGTTTTTT.

This clonotype was counted only a few times. The chain joins TRBV2 to TRBJ2-7; 11 bases match TRBD2. Germline V gene sequence: CDR1 SNHLY, CDR2 FYNNEI. J lost 4 bases, V lost 3 bases, and 2 bases had no gene match. The CDR3 covers 14 residues. The CDR3 loop reads CASSEGLAVYEQYF. CDR3 bases: TGTGCCAGCAGTGAGGGACTAGCGGTGTACGAGCAGTACTTC.

V gene TRBV3-1 combines with J gene TRBJ1-1; D call uncertain. The germline gives CDR1 LGHDT, CDR2 YNNKEL (reference sequence). The ends were cut back, 1 base at V and 6 bases at J, with 6 bases in the middle. This CDR3 comprises 12 residues. The CDR3 nucleotides are TGTGCCAGCAGCCAAGGGAGAGCTGAAGCTTTCTTT. This codes for CASSQGRAEAFF. The variable domain in full, completed from reference TRBV3-1 and TRBJ1-1, reads DTAVSQTPKYLVTQMGNDKSIKCEQNLGHDTMYWYKQDSKKFLKIMFSYNNKELIINETVPNRFSPKSPDKAHLNLHINSLELGDSAVYFCASSQGRAEAFFGQGTRLTVV.

V gene TRBV4-3 combines with J gene TRBJ1-4, with D unresolved. Trimming removed 1 base at V and 7 bases at J, with 16 bases between. CDR1 and CDR2 (germline): LGHNA, YSLEER. This CDR3 is built from 16 residues. The CDR3 DNA follows: TGCGCCAGCAGCCAAGTTCTTGGAAGGAAGGGTGAAAAACTGTTTTTT. Its protein is CASSQVLGRKGEKLFF.

V gene TRBV30 combines with J gene TRBJ1-5; TRBD1 is a possible D gene (5 bases). The V and J ends lost 0 bases and 7 bases respectively, with 13 bases between them. Germline V lookup: CDR1 GTSNPN, CDR2 SVGIG (reference sequence). This CDR3 spans 14 amino acids. CDR3 nucleotides: TGTGCCTGGAGTGTACTGGGAGGGACCCAGCCCCAGCATTTT. Translation gives CAWSVLGGTQPQHF.

The gene calls are TRBV7-9 and TRBJ2-1, with D perhaps TRBD1 or TRBD2 (5 bases each). V was cut by 5 bases and J by 0 bases, with 11 bases left in between. Germline V CDR1 and CDR2: SEHNR, FQNEAQ (reference sequence). The CDR3 spans 15 residues. CDR3 region: CASSPYGTSYNEQFF. The CDR3 DNA sequence: TGTGCCAGCAGCCCTTATGGGACCTCCTACAATGAGCAGTTCTTC. The full variable domain, completed using reference TRBV7-9 and TRBJ2-1, is DTGVSQNPRHKITKRGQNVTFRCDPISEHNRLYWYRQTLGQGPEFLTYFQNEAQLEKSRLLSDRFSAERPKGSFSTLEIQRTEQGDSAMYLCASSPYGTSYNEQFFGPGTRLTVL.

The rearrangement joins TRBV12-3 or TRBV12-4 to TRBJ2-3; D is uncertain. The V gene lost 3 bases and the J gene lost 5 bases, with 12 bases spanning the gap. The CDR3 consists of 14 residues. The CDR3, as DNA: TGTGCCAGCAGTTTCTTGAGAGTAGGAGATACGCAGTATTTT. This codes for CASSFLRVGDTQYF.

In DNA form, the CDR3 reads TGTGCCAGCAGCTTCATGGAAGGTGAGCAGTTCTTC. It translates to CASSFMEGEQFF. This chain links TRBV7-3 with TRBJ2-1; D unclear. This CDR3 is built from 12 residues. The germline V gene encodes CDR1 SGHTA and CDR2 FQGTGA. Trimming pared 3 bases from V and 9 bases from J, leaving 9 bases between.

V and J are TRBV7-9 and TRBJ2-7; D perhaps matches TRBD2 (6 bases). Trimming stripped 5 bases from V and 3 bases from J, with 26 bases between. The germline V gene has CDR1 SEHNR and CDR2 FQNEAQ (reference sequence). The CDR3 contains 18 residues. The CDR3 DNA sequence: TGTGCCAGCAGCGCTCCCTTGCGGGGAGGCCCCACCTACTACGAGCAGTACTTC. Translation: CASSAPLRGGPTYYEQYF.

V gene TRBV7-9 combines with J gene TRBJ1-1, with a weak D call TRBD1 (5 bases). The CDR3 runs to 14 residues. Germline V gene data show CDR1 as SEHNR and CDR2 as FQNEAQ (reference sequence). V lost 1 base to trimming and J lost 6 bases, with 12 bases between them. In nucleotides, the CDR3 is TGTGCCAGCAGCTTAGTTGTGCAGGGCGCTGAAGCTTTCTTT. Translating it yields CASSLVVQGAEAFF.

This chain uses TRBV9 with TRBJ1-5; D is unclear. Between the trimmed V and J ends, which lost 4 bases and 2 bases, there was a span of 16 bases. The CDR3 consists of 16 residues. CDR1 is SGDLS, CDR2 YYNGEE, per germline. CDR3 residues: CASSPGISTGNQPQHF. The CDR3 DNA is TGTGCCAGCAGCCCCGGCATCTCGACGGGCAATCAGCCCCAGCATTTT.

This clonotype is a singleton in its sample. The conserved closing phenylalanine or tryptophan is absent in this CDR3, likely reflecting a read error. This CDR3 reads CASSVEKDAPGGRSGYTL. The CDR3 DNA is TGTGCCAGCAGCGTAGAGAAGGACGCTCCCGGGGGGAGGTCTGGCTACACCCTC. The genes are TRBV9 and TRBJ1-2, with D possibly matching TRBD1 (5 bases). Trimming cost V 0 bases and J 7 bases, with 25 bases left between them. CDR3 size: 18 residues. Germline lookup yields CDR1 SGDLS and CDR2 YYNGEE.

CDR3 loop: CASSPRRGTEETQYF. CDR3 DNA: TGTGCCAGCAGCCCCAGGAGGGGGACAGAAGAGACCCAGTACTTC. The chain is built from TRBV28 and TRBJ2-5; the D gene is possibly TRBD1 (7 bases). CDR3 length: 15 residues. The V end lost 6 bases, the J end lost 3 bases, and 17 bases lay between the germline ends. Germline V lookup: CDR1 MDHEN, CDR2 SYDVKM. Together with reference TRBV28 and TRBJ2-5, the CDR3 gives the full variable domain: DVKVTQSSRYLVKRTGEKVFLECVQDMDHENMFWYRQDPGLGLRLIYFSYDVKMKEKGDIPEGYSVSREKKERFSLILESASTNQTSMYLCASSPRRGTEETQYFGPGTRLLVL.

The chain uses TRBV27 and TRBJ2-2; D gene uncertain. CDR1 and CDR2 from the germline V gene are MNHEY and SMNVEV (reference sequence). This CDR3 has 16 residues. V lost 4 bases and J 0 bases, leaving 12 bases between the germline ends. In nucleotides, the CDR3 is TGTGCCAGCAGTTCCCTCGTCCTTCCGAACACCGGGGAGCTGTTTTTT. The encoded protein is CASSSLVLPNTGELFF.

The J gene is TRBJ2-1, the V gene TRBV29-1; D remains unclear. CDR3 length: 10 amino acids. From germline, CDR1 is SQVTM and CDR2 ANQGSEA. The germline V and J ends were trimmed by 6 bases and 2 bases, with 2 bases remaining between them. The CDR3 DNA reads as TGCAGCGTGCCCTACAATGAGCAGTTCTTC. It encodes CSVPYNEQFF.

V is TRBV7-8 and J is TRBJ2-3; the match to TRBD2 covers 9 bases. The CDR3 loop spans 16 amino acids. Germline-derived CDR1 and CDR2 are SGHVS and FQNEAQ. With V trimmed by 3 bases and J by 2 bases, 6 bases remained unmatched. The CDR3 protein is CASSFRLAVDTDTQYF. The CDR3 nucleotides read TGTGCCAGCAGCTTCAGACTAGCGGTTGACACAGATACGCAGTATTTT. Combining the CDR3 with reference TRBV7-8 and TRBJ2-3 gives the whole variable domain GAGVSQSPRYKVAKRGQDVALRCDPISGHVSLFWYQQALGQGPEFLTYFQNEAQLDKSGLPSDRFFAERPEGSVSTLKIQRTQQEDSAVYLCASSFRLAVDTDTQYFGPGTRLTVL.

J is TRBJ2-1 and V is TRBV5-6; a possible D gene is TRBD1 (6 bases). CDR1 is SGHDT, CDR2 YYEEEE, per germline. The germline V and J ends were trimmed by 2 bases and 6 bases, with 9 bases remaining between them. There are 13 residues in the CDR3. The CDR3 sequence is CASSFGQTNEQFF. In DNA form, the CDR3 reads TGTGCCAGCAGCTTCGGACAGACCAATGAGCAGTTCTTC.